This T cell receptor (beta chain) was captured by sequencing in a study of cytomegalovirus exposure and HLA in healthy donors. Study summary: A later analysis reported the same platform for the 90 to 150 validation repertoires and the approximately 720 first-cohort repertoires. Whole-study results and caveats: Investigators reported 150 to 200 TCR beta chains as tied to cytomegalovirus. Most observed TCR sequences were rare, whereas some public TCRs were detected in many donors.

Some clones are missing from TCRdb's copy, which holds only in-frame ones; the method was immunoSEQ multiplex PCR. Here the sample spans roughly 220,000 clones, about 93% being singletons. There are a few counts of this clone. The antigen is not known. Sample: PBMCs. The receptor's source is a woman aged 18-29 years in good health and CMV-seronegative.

CDR3: CASGTGLGNEQFF. DNA of the CDR3: TGTGCCAGTGGGACAGGTCTTGGCAATGAGCAGTTCTTC. The chain links TRBV7-3 to TRBJ2-1, with TRBD1 identical over 8 bases. Germline assignment: CDR1 SGHTA and CDR2 FQGTGA. With 9 bases clipped from V and 6 bases from J, the junction kept 7 bases outside the gene matches. The CDR3 covers 13 residues. The whole variable domain, remainder taken from reference TRBV7-3 and TRBJ2-1, is GAGVSQTPSNKVTEKGKYVELRCDPISGHTALYWYRQSLGQGPEFLIYFQGTGAADDSGLPNDRFFAVRPEGSVSTLKIQRTERGDSAVYLCASGTGLGNEQFFGPGTRLTVL.